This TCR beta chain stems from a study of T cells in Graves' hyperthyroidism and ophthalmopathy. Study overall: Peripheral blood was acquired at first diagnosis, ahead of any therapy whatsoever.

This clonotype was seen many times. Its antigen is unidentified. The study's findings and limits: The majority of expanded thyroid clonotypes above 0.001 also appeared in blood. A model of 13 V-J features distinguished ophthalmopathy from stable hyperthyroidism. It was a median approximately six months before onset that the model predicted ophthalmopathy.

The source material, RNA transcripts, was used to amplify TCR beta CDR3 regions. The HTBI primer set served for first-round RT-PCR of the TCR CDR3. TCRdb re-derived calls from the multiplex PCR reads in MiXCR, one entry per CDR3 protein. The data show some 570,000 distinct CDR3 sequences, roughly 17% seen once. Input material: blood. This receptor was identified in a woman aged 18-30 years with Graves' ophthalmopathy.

The CDR3 DNA sequence: TGTGCCAGCAGCTTAGCCGGGACTAGCGGGAGGTCGAAGACCCAGTACTTC. This codes for CASSLAGTSGRSKTQYF. This rearrangement joins TRBV7-2 to TRBJ2-5; 15 bases are a match to TRBD2. V was clipped by 0 bases and J by 6 bases; unmatched bases: 5. The CDR3 consists of 17 residues. Germline-derived CDR1 and CDR2 are SGHTA and FQGNSA.